This T cell receptor beta chain was captured by sequencing in a study of regulatory T cells in long-lasting Graves disease. Per germline, CDR1 ENHRY and CDR2 SYGVKD. This CDR3 contains 15 residues. Trimming cost V 6 bases and J 3 bases; bases outside gene matches: 7. Many counts were recorded for this clonotype. Regarding time point: persistent/refractory GD, antithyroid drugs over 5 years with positive TRAb. Extracted RNA from PBMCs served as the source of the TCR library. For TCR beta, libraries came from iRepertoire HTBI primers and Arm-PCR of CDR3 regions. TCRdb called the multiplex PCR reads again in MiXCR, with one record for every CDR3 protein. The sample has a few hundred thousand distinct CDR3 sequences; roughly a quarter are singletons.

This rearrangement joins TRBV10-3 to TRBJ2-2, with TRBD2 identical over 7 bases. Specimen: peripheral blood mononuclear cells (PBMCs), collected when the disease was refractory, from a patient treated with antithyroid drugs. The source is a female donor with Graves disease. This CDR3 is CAISATSSDTGELFF. The CDR3 DNA reads as TGTGCCATCAGCGCGACTAGCTCAGACACCGGGGAGCTGTTTTTT.